Described below is a single TCR beta chain sequence and its context. RNA, at roughly 0.45 to 1 ug, was reverse transcribed with random hexamers. The immunoSEQ assay covered 54 Vbeta and 13 Jbeta segments for CDR3. TCRdb redid the calling of the immunoSEQ multiplex PCR reads with MiXCR, one entry per CDR3 protein. The data contain approximately 200,000 distinct CDR3 sequences, approximately 95% of them seen just once; the ten biggest clones take up 0.082%. The germline CDR1 and CDR2 sequences are SQVTM and ANQGSEA. V lost 7 bases and J lost 7, with 16 bases in between. CDR3 length: 13 amino acids. The entry originates in a study of CD8 T cells in Susac syndrome.

The chain is built from TRBV29-1 and TRBJ2-2; TRBD1 might be the D (6 bases). The TCR sequence derives from a human donor with multiple sclerosis. Sequenced: CD4+ T cells from PBMCs. CDR3 sequence (DNA): TGCAGCGCCATACTACAGGGATACGGGGAGCTGTTTTTT. This translates into CSAILQGYGELFF.